This T cell receptor (beta chain) was sequenced during a study of blood T cell repertoires in COVID-19. Across the whole study: Collection of acute and convalescent COVID-19 samples took place in the United States, Italy and Spain.

In this sample, this clone turned up a few times. The authors' processing: Estimation of nucleated cell counts was performed using reference gene primer amplification. Profiling relied on immunoSEQ multiplex PCR, and the TCRdb table lists in-frame clones only, not all of them. The V and J calls and clone size come from that table; D and trimming were worked out from the DNA. The sample consists of approximately 200,000 clones, more than 80% of them appearing once. The CDR3 has 13 amino acids. Per germline, CDR1 LNHDA and CDR2 SQIVND (reference sequence). The germline V and J ends were trimmed by 4 bases and 5 bases, with 11 bases remaining between them.

The genes are TRBV19 and TRBJ1-2; a weak D match, TRBD1 (6 bases). Sequenced material: PBMCs or T cells enriched from blood (not recorded which). This TCR was sampled from a man aged 35 to 55 who had recovered from COVID-19. This CDR3 reads CASSRETGYGYTF. The CDR3 DNA reads TGTGCCAGTAGTAGGGAGACAGGTTATGGCTACACCTTC.